The sequence of this T cell receptor beta chain was determined in a study of blood T cell repertoires in COVID-19. Overall study context: T cells, B-cell-depleted T cells, or PBMCs provided the cDNA or gDNA that served as material.

In the original workflow: Amplified reference gene primers provided the basis for estimating nucleated cell counts. Measured with immunoSEQ multiplex PCR; TCRdb has only the in-frame clones, and not every one. Clonal size and the V and J genes are those of that table, whereas D and trimming came from the DNA. This table has 160,000 or so clones, more than 65% appearing once. Trimming cost V 5 bases and J 0 bases; bases outside gene matches: 2. This CDR3 contains 15 residues. Germline CDR1 and CDR2: SNHLY and FYNNEI. The clonotype originates from a woman aged 55-75 years with COVID-19, enrolled during active disease. This chain joins TRBV2 and TRBJ1-4, with 8 bases that match TRBD1. Sequenced input: peripheral blood. The DNA for the CDR3 is TGTGCCAGCAGTCCAGGGGGCGCAACTAATGAAAAACTGTTTTTT. It codes for CASSPGGATNEKLFF.